The T cell receptor (beta chain) described here comes from a study of control samples from healthy donors and cancer patients (dated by TCRdb to about 2020). According to the germline V gene (reference sequence), CDR1 reads SGHNT and CDR2 reads YYREEE. The CDR3 numbers 17 residues from cysteine through phenylalanine. Only the CDR3 region is kept as DNA, spanning 51 bases read in frame from base 1. Cut back by 0 bases and 5 bases, the V and J ends lie 17 bases apart. Library preparation employed the immunoSEQ multiplex PCR assay. TCRdb re-hosts the immuneACCESS table, in-frame sequences only. Its copies lack some clones; in the studies checked, an unresolved V gene accounts for under half of them, and the cause for the rest is not known. In all, the sample holds 170,000 or so clones, and 85% to 95% of those were seen once. Of the sample, roughly 1.5% is held by the ten largest clones. Comments on this clone: No antigen is known for it. No much larger clonotype is one base removed from it; base qualities were not supplied.

Sequenced input: blood. This receptor was identified in a man between 18 and 29 years old in good health. The sequence is built from TRBV5-4 and TRBJ2-2; the D match is possibly TRBD1 or TRBD2, with 6 bases aligned in each. The nucleotide sequence reads as follows: TGTGCCAGCAGCTTGGTTGTAGGCAGGGGAGGTACCGGGGAGCTGTTTTTT. It specifies CASSLVVGRGGTGELFF. The full variable domain, with segments outside the CDR3 supplied by the reference TRBV5-4 and TRBJ2-2 proteins, appears as ETGVTQSPTHLIKTRGQQVTLRCSSQSGHNTVSWYQQALGQGPQFIFQYYREEENGRGNFPPRFSGLQFPNYSSELNVNALELDDSALYLCASSLVVGRGGTGELFFGEGSRLTVL.